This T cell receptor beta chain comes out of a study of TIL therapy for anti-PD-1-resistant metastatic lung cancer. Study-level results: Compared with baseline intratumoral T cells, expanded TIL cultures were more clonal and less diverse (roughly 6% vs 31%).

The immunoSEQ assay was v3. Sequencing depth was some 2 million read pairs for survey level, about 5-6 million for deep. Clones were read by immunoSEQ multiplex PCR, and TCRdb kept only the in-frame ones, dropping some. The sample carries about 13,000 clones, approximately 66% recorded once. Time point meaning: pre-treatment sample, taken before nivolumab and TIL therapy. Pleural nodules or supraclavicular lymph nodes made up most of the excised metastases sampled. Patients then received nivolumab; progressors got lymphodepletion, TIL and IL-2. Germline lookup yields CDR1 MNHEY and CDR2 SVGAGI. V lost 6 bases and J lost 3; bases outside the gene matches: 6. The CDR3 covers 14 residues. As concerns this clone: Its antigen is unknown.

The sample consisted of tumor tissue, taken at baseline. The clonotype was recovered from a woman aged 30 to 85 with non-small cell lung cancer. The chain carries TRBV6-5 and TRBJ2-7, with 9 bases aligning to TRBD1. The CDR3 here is CASRIHRGHYEQYF. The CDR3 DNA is TGTGCCAGCAGGATTCACAGGGGGCACTACGAGCAGTACTTC.